The clone carrying this TCR beta chain was observed a handful of times. Antigen: not known. V lost 0 bases and J lost 1; bases outside the gene matches: 3. Germline lookup yields CDR1 SGHDT and CDR2 YYEEEE. The length of the CDR3 is 16 residues. TCRdb used MiXCR to reprocess the 5' RACE reads, holding one entry per CDR3 protein. In the table there are about 300,000 distinct CDR3 sequences, 3% to 4.5% of which are singletons. These data are taken from a study of T cells after yellow fever vaccination. In the study overall: Preparation of the low-cell-number fractions used SMART-Seq v4 Ultra Low Input.

Study outcomes and limitations: Weaker overall, the secondary response nonetheless peaked faster (day 5 versus 15).

J is TRBJ2-3 and V is TRBV5-6; 9 nucleotides align to TRBD2. Sequenced here: PBMCs, sampled 5 days after the yellow fever booster vaccination. The TCR originated in a man aged 18 to 29 who received the YFV17D yellow fever vaccine. CDR3 protein: CASSLALAGRTDTQYF. CDR3 in DNA: TGTGCCAGCAGCTTGGCGCTAGCGGGGCGCACAGATACGCAGTATTTT.